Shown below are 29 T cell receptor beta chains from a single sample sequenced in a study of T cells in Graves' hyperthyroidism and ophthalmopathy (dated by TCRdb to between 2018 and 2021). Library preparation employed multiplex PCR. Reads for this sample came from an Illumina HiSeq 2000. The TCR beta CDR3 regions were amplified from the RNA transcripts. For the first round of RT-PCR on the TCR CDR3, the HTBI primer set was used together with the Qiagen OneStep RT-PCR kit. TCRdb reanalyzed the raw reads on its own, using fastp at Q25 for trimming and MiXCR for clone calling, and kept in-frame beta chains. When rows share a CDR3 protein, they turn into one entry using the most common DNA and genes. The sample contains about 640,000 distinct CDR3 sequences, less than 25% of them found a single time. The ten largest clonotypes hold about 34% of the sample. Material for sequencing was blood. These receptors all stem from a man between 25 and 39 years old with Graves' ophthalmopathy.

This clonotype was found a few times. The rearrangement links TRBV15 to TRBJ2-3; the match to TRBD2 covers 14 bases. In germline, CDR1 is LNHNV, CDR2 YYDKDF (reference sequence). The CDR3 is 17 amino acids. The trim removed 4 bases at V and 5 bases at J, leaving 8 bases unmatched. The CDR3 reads CATSTLTSGGGGDTQYF. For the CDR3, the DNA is TGTGCCACCAGCACCTTGACTAGCGGGGGGGGAGGAGATACGCAGTATTTT.

CDR3 loop: CASTRGTNYEQYF. In nucleotides, the CDR3 is TGTGCCAGCACTAGGGGGACCAACTACGAGCAGTACTTC. The V and J genes are TRBV6-1 and TRBJ2-7; maybe TRBD1 (6 bases). Per germline, CDR1 MNHNS and CDR2 SASEGT. Trimming cost V 7 bases and J 3 bases, with 13 bases left between them. The CDR3 covers 13 residues.

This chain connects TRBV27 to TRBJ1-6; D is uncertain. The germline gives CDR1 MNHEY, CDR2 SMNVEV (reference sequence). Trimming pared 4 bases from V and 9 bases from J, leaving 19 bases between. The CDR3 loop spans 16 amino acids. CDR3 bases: TGTGCCAGCAGTTCCTCCCTGCAGGCTACCTCTTCACCCCTCCACTTT. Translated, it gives CASSSSLQATSSPLHF.

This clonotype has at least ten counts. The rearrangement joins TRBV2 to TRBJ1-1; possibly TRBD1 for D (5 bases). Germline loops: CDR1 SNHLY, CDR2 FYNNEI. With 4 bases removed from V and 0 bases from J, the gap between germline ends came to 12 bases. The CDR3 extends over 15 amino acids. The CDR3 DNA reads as TGTGCCAGCAGTGTTGGGGGAACGATGAACACTGAAGCTTTCTTT. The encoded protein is CASSVGGTMNTEAFF. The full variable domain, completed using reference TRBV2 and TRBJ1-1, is EPEVTQTPSHQVTQMGQEVILRCVPISNHLYFYWYRQILGQKVEFLVSFYNNEISEKSEIFDDQFSVERPDGSNFTLKIRSTKLEDSAMYFCASSVGGTMNTEAFFGQGTRLTVV.

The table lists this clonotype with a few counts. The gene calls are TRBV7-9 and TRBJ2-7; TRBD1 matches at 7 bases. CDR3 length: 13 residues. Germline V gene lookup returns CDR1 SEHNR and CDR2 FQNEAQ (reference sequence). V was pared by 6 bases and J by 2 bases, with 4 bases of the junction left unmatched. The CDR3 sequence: CASRAGTAYEQYF. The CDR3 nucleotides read TGTGCCAGCAGAGCCGGGACAGCCTACGAGCAGTACTTC.

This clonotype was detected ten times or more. DNA for the CDR3: TGTGCCAGCAAGGGGGAGGGGGCTCAGCCCCAGCATTTT. It codes for CASKGEGAQPQHF. The chain links TRBV2 to TRBJ1-5; 7 bases match TRBD1. The CDR3 length is 13 residues. Germline lookup yields CDR1 SNHLY and CDR2 FYNNEI. The V segment lost 7 bases and the J segment 6 bases; nucleotides outside the gene matches: 6. Full variable domain (missing parts from reference TRBV2 and TRBJ1-5): EPEVTQTPSHQVTQMGQEVILRCVPISNHLYFYWYRQILGQKVEFLVSFYNNEISEKSEIFDDQFSVERPDGSNFTLKIRSTKLEDSAMYFCASKGEGAQPQHFGDGTRLSIL.

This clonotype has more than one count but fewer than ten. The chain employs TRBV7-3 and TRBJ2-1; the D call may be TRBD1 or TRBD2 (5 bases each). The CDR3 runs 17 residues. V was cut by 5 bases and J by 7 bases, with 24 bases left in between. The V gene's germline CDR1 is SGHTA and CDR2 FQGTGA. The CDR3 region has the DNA TGTGCCAGCAGCCTCCTACCGGGACGGACCTCGGAGAATGAGCAGTTCTTC. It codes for CASSLLPGRTSENEQFF. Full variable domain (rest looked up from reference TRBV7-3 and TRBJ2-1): GAGVSQTPSNKVTEKGKYVELRCDPISGHTALYWYRQSLGQGPEFLIYFQGTGAADDSGLPNDRFFAVRPEGSVSTLKIQRTERGDSAVYLCASSLLPGRTSENEQFFGPGTRLTVL.

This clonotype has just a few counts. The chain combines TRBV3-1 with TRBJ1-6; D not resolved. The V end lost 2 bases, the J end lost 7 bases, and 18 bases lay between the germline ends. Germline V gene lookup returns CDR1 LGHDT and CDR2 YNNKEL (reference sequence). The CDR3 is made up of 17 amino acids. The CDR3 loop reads CASSQMLQGSGNSPLHF. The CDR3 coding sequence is TGTGCCAGCAGCCAAATGCTTCAAGGGTCGGGGAATTCACCCCTCCACTTT.

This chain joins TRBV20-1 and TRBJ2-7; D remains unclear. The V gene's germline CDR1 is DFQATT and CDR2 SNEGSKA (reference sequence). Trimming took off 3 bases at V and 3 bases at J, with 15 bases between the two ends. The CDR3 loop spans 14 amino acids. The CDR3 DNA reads TGCAGTGCTAGCAATCCCGACAAAGGCTACGAGCAGTACTTC. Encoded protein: CSASNPDKGYEQYF.

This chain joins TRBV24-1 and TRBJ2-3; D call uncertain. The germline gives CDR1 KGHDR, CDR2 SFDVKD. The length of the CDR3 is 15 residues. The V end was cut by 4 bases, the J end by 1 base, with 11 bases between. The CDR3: CATSDNLSGTDTQYF. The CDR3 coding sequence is TGTGCCACCAGTGACAACCTCTCCGGCACAGATACGCAGTATTTT.

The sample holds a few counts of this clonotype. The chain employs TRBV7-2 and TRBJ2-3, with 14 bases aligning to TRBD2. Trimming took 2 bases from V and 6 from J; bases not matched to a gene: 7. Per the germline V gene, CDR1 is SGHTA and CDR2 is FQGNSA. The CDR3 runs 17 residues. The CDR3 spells CASSLSPGLAGVDTQYF. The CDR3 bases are TGTGCCAGCAGCTTATCCCCGGGACTAGCGGGAGTGGATACGCAGTATTTT.

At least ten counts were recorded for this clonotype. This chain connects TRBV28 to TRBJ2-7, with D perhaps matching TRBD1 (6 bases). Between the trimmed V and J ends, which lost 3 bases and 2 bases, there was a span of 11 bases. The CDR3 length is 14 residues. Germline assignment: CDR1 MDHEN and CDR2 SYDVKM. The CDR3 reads CASSFRGTTYEQYF. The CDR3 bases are TGTGCCAGCAGTTTCAGGGGCACAACCTACGAGCAGTACTTC.

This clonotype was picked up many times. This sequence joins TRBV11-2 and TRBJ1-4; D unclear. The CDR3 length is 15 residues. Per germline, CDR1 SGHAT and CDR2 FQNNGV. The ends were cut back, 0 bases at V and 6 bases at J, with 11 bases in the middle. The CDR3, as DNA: TGTGCCAGCAGCTTAGACCCTCGGAAGGATGAAAAACTGTTTTTT. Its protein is CASSLDPRKDEKLFF.

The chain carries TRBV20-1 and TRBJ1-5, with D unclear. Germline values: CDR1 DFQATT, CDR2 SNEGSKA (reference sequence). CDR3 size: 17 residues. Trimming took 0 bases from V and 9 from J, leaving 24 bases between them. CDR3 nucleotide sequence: TGCAGTGCTAGAGATTCGGAGGGCGGGAGGCGACGGTGGCCCCAGCATTTT. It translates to CSARDSEGGRRRWPQHF.

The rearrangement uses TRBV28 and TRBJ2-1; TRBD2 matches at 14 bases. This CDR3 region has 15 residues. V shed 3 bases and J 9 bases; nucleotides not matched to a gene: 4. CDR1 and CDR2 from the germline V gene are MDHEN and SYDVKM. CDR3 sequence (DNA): TGTGCCAGCAGTTTGGGACTAGCGGGAGTAGGTGAGCAGTTCTTC. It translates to CASSLGLAGVGEQFF.

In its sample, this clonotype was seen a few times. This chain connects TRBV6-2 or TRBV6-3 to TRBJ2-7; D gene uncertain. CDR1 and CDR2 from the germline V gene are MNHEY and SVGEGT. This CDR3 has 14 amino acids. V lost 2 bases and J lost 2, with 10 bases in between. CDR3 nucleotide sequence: TGTGCCAGCAGTTACCTCGGGTTGACCTACGAGCAGTACTTC. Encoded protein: CASSYLGLTYEQYF.

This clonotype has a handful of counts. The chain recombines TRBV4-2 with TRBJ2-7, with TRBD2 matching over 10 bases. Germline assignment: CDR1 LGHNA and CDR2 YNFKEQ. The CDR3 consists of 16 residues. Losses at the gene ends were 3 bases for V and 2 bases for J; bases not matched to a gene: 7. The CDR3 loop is CASSQSPLAGPYEQYF. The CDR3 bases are TGTGCCAGCAGCCAGAGCCCACTAGCGGGACCCTACGAGCAGTACTTC.

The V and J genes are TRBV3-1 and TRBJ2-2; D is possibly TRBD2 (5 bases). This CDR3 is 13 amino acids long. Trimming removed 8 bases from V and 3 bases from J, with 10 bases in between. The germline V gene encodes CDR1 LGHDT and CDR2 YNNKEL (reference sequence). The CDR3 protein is CASLSSYTGELFF. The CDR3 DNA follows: TGTGCCAGCTTATCTAGCTACACCGGGGAGCTGTTTTTT.

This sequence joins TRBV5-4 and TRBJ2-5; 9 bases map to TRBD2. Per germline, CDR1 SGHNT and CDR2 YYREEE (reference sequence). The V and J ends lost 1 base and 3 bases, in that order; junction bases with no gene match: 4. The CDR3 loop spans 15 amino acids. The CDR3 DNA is TGTGCCAGCAGCTTGCTAGCGGGAAACGAAGAGACCCAGTACTTC. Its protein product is CASSLLAGNEETQYF.

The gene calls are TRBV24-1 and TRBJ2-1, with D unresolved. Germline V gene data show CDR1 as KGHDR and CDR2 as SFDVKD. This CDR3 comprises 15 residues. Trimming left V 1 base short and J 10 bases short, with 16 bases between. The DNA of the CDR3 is TGTGCCACCAGTGATTTCGCGTCTGAACCTGGGGAGCAGTTCTTC. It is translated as CATSDFASEPGEQFF.

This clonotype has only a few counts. This CDR3 reads CARENRNNQPQHF. CDR3 nucleotides: TGTGCCAGGGAAAACAGAAACAATCAGCCCCAGCATTTT. The chain links TRBV7-3 to TRBJ1-5; D unclear. Trimming left V 9 bases short and J 3 bases short, with 12 bases between. The CDR3 consists of 13 residues. Per the germline V gene, CDR1 is SGHTA and CDR2 is FQGTGA.

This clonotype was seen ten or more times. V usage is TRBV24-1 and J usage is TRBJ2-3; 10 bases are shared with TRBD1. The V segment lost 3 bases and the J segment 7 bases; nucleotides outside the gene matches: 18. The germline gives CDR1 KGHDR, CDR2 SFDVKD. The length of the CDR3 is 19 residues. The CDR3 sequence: CATSDPTPRGQGEDYTQYF. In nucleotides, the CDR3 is TGTGCCACCAGTGATCCGACGCCAAGAGGACAGGGGGAAGATTATACGCAGTATTTT.

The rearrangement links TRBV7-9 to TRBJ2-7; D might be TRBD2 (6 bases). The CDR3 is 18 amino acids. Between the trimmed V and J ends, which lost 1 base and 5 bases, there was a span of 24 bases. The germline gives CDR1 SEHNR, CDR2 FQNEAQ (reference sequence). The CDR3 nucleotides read TGTGCCAGCAGCTTAGAAATTAGAGGACTATCTGCCTTGGACGAGCAGTACTTC. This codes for CASSLEIRGLSALDEQYF.

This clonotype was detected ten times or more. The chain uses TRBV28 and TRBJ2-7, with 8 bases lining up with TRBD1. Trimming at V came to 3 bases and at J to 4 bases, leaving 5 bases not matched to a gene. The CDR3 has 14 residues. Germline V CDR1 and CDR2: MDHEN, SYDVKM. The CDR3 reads CASSFRDRLYEQYF. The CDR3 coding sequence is TGTGCCAGCAGTTTCCGGGACAGGCTTTACGAGCAGTACTTC.

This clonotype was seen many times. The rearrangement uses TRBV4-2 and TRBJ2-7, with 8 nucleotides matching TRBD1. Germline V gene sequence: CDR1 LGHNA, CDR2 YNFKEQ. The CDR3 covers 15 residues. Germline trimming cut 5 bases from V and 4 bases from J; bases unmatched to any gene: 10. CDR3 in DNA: TGTGCCAGCAGCGAGGGGGACAGGAGACATTACGAGCAGTACTTC. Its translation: CASSEGDRRHYEQYF.

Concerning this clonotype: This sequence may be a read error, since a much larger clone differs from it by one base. CDR3 amino acids: CSAKDRASGGPDTQYF. The DNA of the CDR3 is TGCAGTGCTAAAGATAGGGCCAGCGGGGGTCCAGATACGCAGTATTTT. The rearrangement uses TRBV20-1 and TRBJ2-3; TRBD2 matches at 8 bases. Germline CDR1 is DFQATT and CDR2 is SNEGSKA (reference sequence). This CDR3 spans 16 amino acids. Losses at the gene ends were 4 bases for V and 4 bases for J; bases not matched to a gene: 13.

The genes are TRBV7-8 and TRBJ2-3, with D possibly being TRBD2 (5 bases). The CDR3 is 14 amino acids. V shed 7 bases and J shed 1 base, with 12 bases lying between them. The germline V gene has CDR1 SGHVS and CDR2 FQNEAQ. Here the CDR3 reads CASTPRAGTDTQYF. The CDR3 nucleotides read TGTGCCAGCACGCCGAGGGCCGGCACAGATACGCAGTATTTT.

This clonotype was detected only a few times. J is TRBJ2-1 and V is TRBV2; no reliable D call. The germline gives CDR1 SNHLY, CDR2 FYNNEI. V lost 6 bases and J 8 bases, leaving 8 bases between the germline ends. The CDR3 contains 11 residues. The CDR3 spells CASREMYEQFF. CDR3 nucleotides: TGTGCCAGCAGGGAGATGTATGAGCAGTTCTTC.

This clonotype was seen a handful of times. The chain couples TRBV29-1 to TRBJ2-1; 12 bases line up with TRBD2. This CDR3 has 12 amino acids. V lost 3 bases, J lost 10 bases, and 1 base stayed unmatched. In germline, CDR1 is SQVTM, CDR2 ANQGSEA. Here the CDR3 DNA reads TGCAGCGTTGACGGACTAGCGGGGGAGCAGTTCTTC. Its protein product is CSVDGLAGEQFF.